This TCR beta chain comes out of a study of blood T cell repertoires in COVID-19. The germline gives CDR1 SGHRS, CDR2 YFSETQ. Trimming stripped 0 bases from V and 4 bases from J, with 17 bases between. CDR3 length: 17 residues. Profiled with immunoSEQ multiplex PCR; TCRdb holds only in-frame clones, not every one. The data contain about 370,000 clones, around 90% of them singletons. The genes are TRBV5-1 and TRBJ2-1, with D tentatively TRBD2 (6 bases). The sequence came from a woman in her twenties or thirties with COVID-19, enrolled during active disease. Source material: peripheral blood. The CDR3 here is CASSLATSSEFYNEQFF. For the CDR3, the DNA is TGCGCCAGCAGCTTGGCAACTAGCAGCGAATTTTACAATGAGCAGTTCTTC.